The 18 T cell receptor beta chains below come from one sample, sequenced in a study of CD8 T cells in ankylosing spondylitis. TCRdb used MiXCR to reprocess the 5' RACE reads, holding one entry per CDR3 protein. The data contain 250,000 to 350,000 distinct CDR3 sequences, around 18% of them singletons. Sequencing was performed on blood, either unsorted or a sorted T cell fraction (not recorded which). The receptors derive from a male donor with ankylosing spondylitis or in good health (not recorded which).

This clonotype has just a few counts. This chain connects TRBV20-1 to TRBJ2-5; D is possibly TRBD2 (6 bases). The germline V and J ends were trimmed by 3 bases and 2 bases, with 16 bases remaining between them. The length of the CDR3 is 15 residues. CDR1 and CDR2 from the germline V gene are DFQATT and SNEGSKA (reference sequence). DNA for the CDR3: TGCAGTGCTAGTAGAACTAGCATCTCGCAAGAGACCCAGTACTTC. It is translated as CSASRTSISQETQYF.

Of note for this clonotype: At one boundary the junction diverges from the germline segment, which might be a read error. V is TRBV6-1 and J is TRBJ1-2, with D possibly being TRBD1 (5 bases). This CDR3 contains 14 residues. Germline V gene data show CDR1 as MNHNS and CDR2 as SASEGT. The CDR3 here is CTSSLTGTSYGYTF. The CDR3 DNA is TGTACCAGCAGTCTGACCGGGACTTCCTATGGCTACACCTTC.

This clonotype came up a few times. The chain links TRBV12-3 or TRBV12-4 to TRBJ1-2; D remains unclear. Trimming cost V 4 bases and J 5 bases, with 8 bases left between them. This CDR3 contains 12 residues. CDR3 loop: CASSSARYGYTF. The CDR3 region has the DNA TGTGCCAGCAGTTCCGCCAGATATGGCTACACCTTC.

This clonotype showed up many times. The chain recombines TRBV12-3 or TRBV12-4 with TRBJ1-5, with 7 bases identical to TRBD1. Losses at the gene ends were 6 bases for V and 5 bases for J; bases not matched to a gene: 4. This CDR3 region has 13 residues. CDR3 nucleotide sequence: TGTGCCAGCAGCAAGGGACAGCATCAGCCCCAGCATTTT. Its protein product is CASSKGQHQPQHF.

This chain joins TRBV24-1 and TRBJ2-1, with TRBD1 identical over 9 bases. There are 16 residues in the CDR3. Germline-derived CDR1 and CDR2 are KGHDR and SFDVKD. V was pared by 4 bases and J by 3 bases, with 6 bases of the junction left unmatched. The CDR3 loop reads CATSDPGTGIYNEQFF. The CDR3 nucleotides read TGTGCCACCAGTGACCCCGGGACAGGGATCTACAATGAGCAGTTCTTC.

This clonotype was observed a handful of times. The chain joins TRBV7-3 to TRBJ1-1, with a possible D match to TRBD1 (6 bases). This CDR3 has 15 residues. CDR1 SGHTA and CDR2 FQGTGA come from the germline V gene. V gave up 5 bases and J gave up 0 bases, with 13 bases separating them. The DNA for the CDR3 is TGTGCCAGCAGCCCGACAGGTAACATGAACACTGAAGCTTTCTTT. Its translation: CASSPTGNMNTEAFF. The variable domain in full, with the rest retrieved from reference TRBV7-3 and TRBJ1-1, is GAGVSQTPSNKVTEKGKYVELRCDPISGHTALYWYRQSLGQGPEFLIYFQGTGAADDSGLPNDRFFAVRPEGSVSTLKIQRTERGDSAVYLCASSPTGNMNTEAFFGQGTRLTVV.

This clonotype was counted a few times. This chain connects TRBV5-1 to TRBJ1-2; D is possibly TRBD1 (6 bases). Deletions cut 4 bases from V and 4 bases from J, with 14 bases between. The CDR3 consists of 14 residues. The germline V gene has CDR1 SGHRS and CDR2 YFSETQ. The CDR3 loop reads CASSARDNLYGYTF. CDR3 sequence (DNA): TGCGCCAGCAGCGCCCGGGACAACCTCTATGGCTACACCTTC.

This clonotype has more than one count but fewer than ten. J is TRBJ2-7 and V is TRBV28; D is possibly TRBD1 or TRBD2 (6 bases each). Trimming took off 4 bases at V and 6 bases at J, with 13 bases between the two ends. CDR1 is MDHEN and CDR2 is SYDVKM in the germline V gene. The CDR3 sequence is 13 residues long. CDR3 DNA: TGTGCCAGCAGTTCCCGGGGGCGGGTCGAGCAGTACGTC. Protein sequence: CASSSRGRVEQYV.

This clonotype appeared once. V usage is TRBV7-3 and J usage is TRBJ2-1; 8 nucleotides line up with TRBD2. V shed 6 bases and J 6 bases; nucleotides not matched to a gene: 19. This CDR3 region has 18 residues. Germline V gene data show CDR1 as SGHTA and CDR2 as FQGTGA. CDR3 DNA sequence: TGTGCCAGCAGTCCAGGCCCCGGCACTAGCGCGGGAGGCAATGAGCAGTTCTTC. Amino acid sequence: CASSPGPGTSAGGNEQFF.

This clonotype appeared a few times. V usage is TRBV6-9 and J usage is TRBJ1-5, with TRBD1 matching over 7 bases. The CDR3 is 16 residues long. Germline V CDR1 and CDR2: MNHGY, SVAAGI. With 0 bases clipped from V and 5 bases from J, the junction kept 7 bases outside the gene matches. The CDR3 here is CASSYSNQGGDQPQHF. In nucleotides, the CDR3 is TGTGCCAGCAGTTATTCGAACCAGGGGGGAGATCAGCCCCAGCATTTT.

This clonotype was observed many times. The gene calls are TRBV3-1 and TRBJ2-1; unclear D gene. V shed 0 bases and J shed 3 bases, with 6 bases lying between them. Germline loops: CDR1 LGHDT, CDR2 YNNKEL (reference sequence). The CDR3 has 14 residues. CDR3 DNA sequence: TGTGCCAGCAGCCAAGATATCGGCTACAATGAGCAGTTCTTC. Amino acid sequence: CASSQDIGYNEQFF.

The chain links TRBV6-5 to TRBJ1-1; D gene ambiguous. The CDR3 totals 15 residues. Per germline, CDR1 MNHEY and CDR2 SVGAGI. The germline V and J ends were trimmed by 4 bases and 1 base, with 13 bases remaining between them. The CDR3 region is CASSSPSGENTEAFF. In DNA form, the CDR3 reads TGTGCCAGCAGTTCCCCCTCGGGAGAGAACACTGAAGCTTTCTTT.

This clonotype was detected a few times. This chain joins TRBV12-3 or TRBV12-4 and TRBJ1-1; D not resolved. V was shortened by 7 bases and J by 1 base, with 13 bases between the two germline ends. The CDR3 covers 14 residues. The CDR3 spells CASTPRRENTEAFF. Here the CDR3 DNA reads TGTGCCAGCACCCCCCGGAGAGAGAACACTGAAGCTTTCTTT.

This clonotype appeared many times. V usage is TRBV9 and J usage is TRBJ2-3; D not resolved. CDR1 and CDR2 from the germline V gene are SGDLS and YYNGEE. The CDR3 length is 11 residues. V was cut by 4 bases and J by 6 bases, with 6 bases left in between. CDR3 coding DNA: TGTGCCAGCAGCCGAGAGGATACGCAGTATTTT. Encoded protein: CASSREDTQYF.

This clonotype showed up just a few times. The chain employs TRBV6-5 and TRBJ2-1; a weak D match, TRBD2 (7 bases). Trimming took off 1 base at V and 1 base at J, with 11 bases between the two ends. The CDR3 has 16 residues. The germline V gene has CDR1 MNHEY and CDR2 SVGAGI. For the CDR3, the DNA is TGTGCCAGCAGTTACTTAGGGGGGGGGTCCTACAATGAGCAGTTCTTC. This sequence encodes CASSYLGGGSYNEQFF.

This clonotype was observed many times. This chain joins TRBV20-1 and TRBJ1-1; the D gene is possibly TRBD1 (5 bases). V was pared by 6 bases and J by 2 bases, with 13 bases between. The CDR3 has 13 residues. Germline CDR1 DFQATT, CDR2 SNEGSKA (reference sequence). CDR3 sequence: CSAAGGINTEAFF. The CDR3 DNA reads TGCAGTGCCGCCGGGGGGATCAACACTGAAGCTTTCTTT.

This clonotype has only a few counts. The V and J genes are TRBV5-1 and TRBJ2-3; no firm D call. The germline CDR1 and CDR2 sequences are SGHRS and YFSETQ. This CDR3 has 12 amino acids. V lost 4 bases to trimming and J lost 2 bases, with 5 bases between them. CDR3 sequence reads: CASSATTDTQYF. For the CDR3, the DNA is TGCGCCAGCAGCGCCACCACAGATACGCAGTATTTT. Full variable domain (rest looked up from reference TRBV5-1 and TRBJ2-3): KAGVTQTPRYLIKTRGQQVTLSCSPISGHRSVSWYQQTPGQGLQFLFEYFSETQRNKGNFPGRFSGRQFSNSRSEMNVSTLELGDSALYLCASSATTDTQYFGPGTRLTVL.

This clonotype showed up just a few times. This chain connects TRBV5-1 to TRBJ2-1; the D gene is possibly TRBD1 (6 bases). The germline CDR1 and CDR2 sequences are SGHRS and YFSETQ. Trimming removed 4 bases at V and 0 bases at J, with 23 bases between. The CDR3 runs 19 residues. CDR3 residues: CASSPGWGDRYYSYNEQFF. The CDR3 coding sequence is TGCGCCAGCAGCCCTGGATGGGGAGACAGGTACTACTCCTACAATGAGCAGTTCTTC.